One and the same sample provided the 8 T cell receptor beta chains below, sequenced in a study of cytomegalovirus exposure and HLA in healthy donors. Amplification used 60 Vbeta primers and 13 Jbeta primers. The assay was immunoSEQ multiplex PCR, and TCRdb's table has in-frame clones only and misses some. This table holds 150,000 to 200,000 clones, roughly 83% found once. The material sequenced was PBMCs. Receptors were obtained from a woman between 45 and 60 years old in good health and CMV-seronegative.

This chain uses TRBV18 with TRBJ2-7; 9 bases agree with TRBD1. This CDR3 is 14 amino acids long. From germline, CDR1 is KGHSH and CDR2 LQKENI. The CDR3 coding sequence is TGTGCCAGCTCACGCCCTTCCGGGACAGGGAGCTTTAAGGTC. It is translated as CASSRPSGTGSFKV.

The chain combines TRBV7-2 with TRBJ2-7, with 9 bases aligning to TRBD2. This CDR3 region has 16 residues. After removal of 1 base from V and 2 bases from J, the junction contained 6 bases not matched to a gene. Looked up from germline, CDR1 is SGHTA and CDR2 is FQGNSA. The CDR3 spells CASSLDGLATTYEQYF. The CDR3 nucleotides read TGTGCCAGCAGCTTAGATGGACTAGCGACGACCTACGAGCAGTACTTC.

The V and J genes are TRBV4-2 and TRBJ2-7, with 8 bases identical to TRBD1. Germline V gives CDR1 LGHNA, CDR2 YNFKEQ. V was clipped by 0 bases and J by 0 bases; unmatched bases: 13. The CDR3 is made up of 19 amino acids. DNA of the CDR3: TGTGCCAGCAGCCAAGACCTCCCGGGACAGGCCCTTAGCTCCTACGAGCAGTACTTC. Protein sequence: CASSQDLPGQALSSYEQYF.

Only one count was recorded for this clone. V is TRBV6-4 and J is TRBJ1-2; D not resolved. CDR3 length: 14 amino acids. Trimming removed 0 bases from V and 0 bases from J, with 5 bases in between. CDR1 and CDR2 from the germline V gene are MRHNA and SNTAGT. The CDR3 region is CASSDSTANYGYTF. The CDR3 nucleotides read TGTGCCAGCAGTGACTCCACAGCTAACTATGGCTACACCTTC.

The chain carries TRBV7-2 and TRBJ2-1, with 14 bases aligning to TRBD2. This CDR3 comprises 17 residues. The germline gives CDR1 SGHTA, CDR2 FQGNSA. The V gene end was trimmed by 5 bases and the J gene end by 6 bases; junction bases not matched to a gene: 9. The CDR3 sequence: CASSRGLAGGGPNEQFF. The CDR3 DNA reads as TGTGCCAGCAGCCGAGGACTAGCGGGAGGAGGGCCCAATGAGCAGTTCTTC. Combining the CDR3 with reference TRBV7-2 and TRBJ2-1 gives the whole variable domain GAGVSQSPSNKVTEKGKDVELRCDPISGHTALYWYRQSLGQGLEFLIYFQGNSAPDKSGLPSDRFSAERTGGSVSTLTIQRTQQEDSAVYLCASSRGLAGGGPNEQFFGPGTRLTVL.

The chain carries TRBV7-2 and TRBJ1-1; D is possibly TRBD1 (5 bases). Germline V gene data show CDR1 as SGHTA and CDR2 as FQGNSA. The V end lost 5 bases, the J end lost 10 bases, and 17 bases lay between the germline ends. The CDR3 loop spans 13 amino acids. The CDR3 DNA sequence: TGTGCCAGCAGCCCGGGGGGGTCGGTAGGAGCTTTCTTT. It specifies CASSPGGSVGAFF.

The V and J genes are TRBV28 and TRBJ1-2; D may be TRBD1 (6 bases). Germline V lookup: CDR1 MDHEN, CDR2 SYDVKM. This CDR3 is 14 amino acids long. With 5 bases removed from V and 6 bases from J, the gap between germline ends came to 16 bases. The CDR3 sequence is CASSSSPGVHGYTF. CDR3 in DNA: TGTGCCAGCAGTAGCTCCCCAGGGGTCCATGGCTACACCTTC.

This sequence joins TRBV27 and TRBJ2-5; TRBD1 is a possible D gene (7 bases). The DNA end favors TRBJ2-7, so the J call may be wrong. The CDR3 has 12 residues. From germline, CDR1 is MNHEY and CDR2 SMNVEV (reference sequence). CDR3 sequence (DNA): TGTGCCAGCAGCAGCAGGGGGGACGAGCAGTACTTC. Translated: CASSSRGDEQYF.